The 24 T cell receptor beta chains below were found in one sample sequenced in a study of identical twins. One entry per CDR3 protein results from TCRdb running MiXCR on the 5' RACE reads. This table has around 490,000 distinct CDR3 sequences, 20% to 25% appearing once. This same sample was also taken into another study, of yellow fever vaccine responses in identical twins.

Sequencing was performed on CD4+ T cells sorted from blood. Receptors originate from a woman younger than 35 in good health.

V gene TRBV20-1 combines with J gene TRBJ2-1; 11 bases fit TRBD2. Trimming took 5 bases from V and 5 from J; bases not matched to a gene: 8. This CDR3 is built from 15 residues. Germline assignment: CDR1 DFQATT and CDR2 SNEGSKA (reference sequence). The chain's CDR3 is CSAPPGTSGNNEQFF. CDR3 in DNA: TGCAGTGCTCCCCCCGGGACTAGCGGTAACAATGAGCAGTTCTTC.

This clonotype was observed a handful of times. This CDR3 reads CASQRLAPSSYNEQFF. CDR3 DNA: TGTGCCAGCCAACGTCTAGCGCCGAGCTCCTACAATGAGCAGTTCTTC. The chain couples TRBV6-1 to TRBJ2-1, with a weak D call TRBD2 (6 bases). The V and J ends lost 8 bases and 0 bases respectively, with 17 bases between them. Germline V gene data show CDR1 as MNHNS and CDR2 as SASEGT. This CDR3 contains 16 residues.

This clonotype occurred a few times. This chain uses TRBV6-1 with TRBJ2-7, with 8 positions matching TRBD1. This CDR3 region has 14 residues. Germline V CDR1 and CDR2: MNHNS, SASEGT. J lost 4 bases, V lost 5 bases, and 7 bases had no gene match. CDR3 coding DNA: TGTGCCAGCAGTCCCGGGACAGGACTTTACGAGCAGTACTTC. This encodes CASSPGTGLYEQYF.

A few counts support this clonotype. The chain links TRBV13 to TRBJ2-7; 8 bases are shared with TRBD2. This CDR3 spans 19 amino acids. J was trimmed by 1 base and V by 4 bases; bases with no gene match: 18. CDR1 is PRHDT and CDR2 is FYEKMQ in the germline V gene (reference sequence). CDR3 DNA sequence: TGTGCCAGCAGCTCAGGGGTAGCGGGAACCTCGAAGGTTTCCTACGAGCAGTACTTC. Translation gives CASSSGVAGTSKVSYEQYF.

The chain couples TRBV3-1 to TRBJ1-1, with no clear D. The germline V gene has CDR1 LGHDT and CDR2 YNNKEL (reference sequence). Trimming shortened V by 4 bases and J by 1 base, and 10 bases separated the two germline ends. This CDR3 is 14 amino acids long. CDR3 coding DNA: TGTGCCAGCAGCCGTCGGGCTGAGAACACTGAAGCTTTCTTT. The encoded protein is CASSRRAENTEAFF. Looking up the rest from reference TRBV3-1 and TRBJ1-1 gives the full variable domain: DTAVSQTPKYLVTQMGNDKSIKCEQNLGHDTMYWYKQDSKKFLKIMFSYNNKELIINETVPNRFSPKSPDKAHLNLHINSLELGDSAVYFCASSRRAENTEAFFGQGTRLTVV.

This clonotype has only a few counts. The rearrangement joins TRBV24-1 to TRBJ2-5; D is perhaps TRBD1 (5 bases). From germline, CDR1 is KGHDR and CDR2 SFDVKD. The CDR3 extends over 13 amino acids. Trimming pared 2 bases from V and 4 bases from J, leaving 7 bases between. DNA of the CDR3: TGTGCCACCAGTGATTCAGGGTTAGAGACCCAGTACTTC. Translated: CATSDSGLETQYF.

This clonotype showed up many times. J is TRBJ2-1 and V is TRBV20-1, with 11 positions matching TRBD2. Looked up from germline, CDR1 is DFQATT and CDR2 is SNEGSKA (reference sequence). The CDR3 contains 12 residues. DNA of the CDR3: TGCAGGATTCTAGCGGGGGGCCCGAGCAAGTTCTTC. It encodes CRILAGGPSKFF.

This clonotype occurred a few times. The chain has TRBV27 and TRBJ2-7; D remains ambiguous. The length of the CDR3 is 13 residues. Germline-derived CDR1 and CDR2 are MNHEY and SMNVEV (reference sequence). V lost 7 bases and J lost 0, with 10 bases in between. CDR3 loop: CASIPFPSYEQYV. Written as DNA, the CDR3 is TGTGCCAGCATCCCTTTTCCCTCCTACGAGCAGTACGTC.

There are a few counts of this clonotype. This chain links TRBV25-1 with TRBJ2-3; 8 bases match TRBD1. This CDR3 comprises 15 residues. Unmatched junction bases numbered 9, after V lost 4 bases and J lost 6 bases. The germline V gene encodes CDR1 MGHDK and CDR2 SYGVNS. DNA for the CDR3: TGTGCCAGCAGTGGTAGGACAGGGAGGACGGATACGCAGTATTTT. It yields the protein CASSGRTGRTDTQYF.

This chain uses TRBV11-2 with TRBJ1-6, with D possibly TRBD1 on 6 matching bases. CDR1 and CDR2 (germline): SGHAT, FQNNGV. The CDR3 has 18 residues. V gave up 0 bases and J gave up 7 bases, with 19 bases separating them. The chain's CDR3 is CASSLDRVGRGGNSPLHF. The DNA for the CDR3 is TGTGCCAGCAGCTTAGATCGTGTCGGCAGGGGTGGCAATTCACCCCTCCACTTT.

The sample holds a few counts of this clonotype. The rearrangement uses TRBV15 and TRBJ1-6; D remains unclear. The V gene lost 2 bases and the J gene lost 4 bases, with 15 bases spanning the gap. Germline V gene sequence: CDR1 LNHNV, CDR2 YYDKDF (reference sequence). The CDR3 covers 17 residues. CDR3 amino acids: CATSRKDRGGYNSPLHF. The DNA of the CDR3 is TGTGCCACCAGCAGAAAGGACCGTGGAGGGTATAATTCACCCCTCCACTTT.

CDR3 sequence (DNA): TGTGCCAGCAGCCAATTCCCAGGACCCAATGAGCAGTTCTTC. The encoded protein is CASSQFPGPNEQFF. The rearrangement joins TRBV14 to TRBJ2-1; no firm D call. Germline loops: CDR1 SGHDN, CDR2 FVKESK. The germline V and J ends were trimmed by 2 bases and 6 bases, with 11 bases remaining between them. The CDR3 covers 14 residues.

J is TRBJ1-2 and V is TRBV6-5; maybe TRBD1 (6 bases). The germline CDR1 and CDR2 sequences are MNHEY and SVGAGI. V was pared by 5 bases and J by 8 bases, with 9 bases between. The CDR3 is 11 residues long. The CDR3 DNA sequence: TGTGCCAGCAGTCGGGGGCACGGCTACACCTTC. It yields the protein CASSRGHGYTF.

This clonotype has just a few counts. CDR3 nucleotides: TGTGCCAGCAGCCCTATCGACAGGGTCTATGGCTACACCTTC. Encoded protein: CASSPIDRVYGYTF. The chain joins TRBV3-1 to TRBJ1-2; 7 nucleotides match TRBD1. The CDR3 contains 14 residues. V lost 4 bases, J lost 4 bases, and 6 bases stayed unmatched. Germline V CDR1 and CDR2: LGHDT, YNNKEL (reference sequence). Full variable domain (outside the CDR3, taken from reference TRBV3-1 and TRBJ1-2): DTAVSQTPKYLVTQMGNDKSIKCEQNLGHDTMYWYKQDSKKFLKIMFSYNNKELIINETVPNRFSPKSPDKAHLNLHINSLELGDSAVYFCASSPIDRVYGYTFGSGTRLTVV.

This clonotype came up a few times. The chain combines TRBV20-1 with TRBJ2-7; D is unresolved. CDR3 length: 13 residues. Trimming pared 0 bases from V and 3 bases from J, leaving 9 bases between. The germline V gene has CDR1 DFQATT and CDR2 SNEGSKA (reference sequence). Here the CDR3 DNA reads TGCAGTGCTAGAGAGGGATCCGGCTACGAGCAGTACGTC. This sequence encodes CSAREGSGYEQYV.

This clonotype showed up just a few times. This chain uses TRBV20-1 with TRBJ2-5; TRBD2 matches at 8 bases. The V gene's germline CDR1 is DFQATT and CDR2 SNEGSKA (reference sequence). The CDR3 has 14 residues. CDR3 nucleotides: TGCAGCCCTAGAGATCGACTAGCGCGGGGGACCCAGTACTTC. It specifies CSPRDRLARGTQYF.

The CDR3 protein is CASRRGGDLTGGYTF. CDR3 coding DNA: TGTGCCAGCAGGAGAGGGGGGGATTTGACTGGCGGCTACACCTTC. The V call is TRBV12-3 or TRBV12-4, the J call TRBJ1-2; tentative D call: TRBD1 (6 bases). Trimming removed 6 bases from V and 8 bases from J, with 22 bases in between. The CDR3 contains 15 residues.

The chain links TRBV20-1 to TRBJ2-3; D remains unclear. Trimming left V 0 bases short and J 6 bases short, with 10 bases between. Germline CDR1 is DFQATT and CDR2 is SNEGSKA (reference sequence). This CDR3 has 13 amino acids. Written as DNA, the CDR3 is TGCAGTGCTAGAGACACGCTTGTGGATACGCAGTATTTT. It translates to CSARDTLVDTQYF.

This CDR3 reads CASSQGSSGTNEQFF. CDR3 in DNA: TGTGCCAGCAGCCAAGGTTCTAGCGGGACCAATGAGCAGTTCTTC. The gene calls are TRBV4-2 and TRBJ2-1; TRBD2 aligns across 9 bases. The CDR3 loop spans 15 amino acids. V was clipped by 1 base and J by 6 bases; unmatched bases: 4. Germline assignment: CDR1 LGHNA and CDR2 YNFKEQ.

This clonotype came up a few times. The chain is built from TRBV5-1 and TRBJ2-7, with 7 positions matching TRBD1. The CDR3 sequence is 17 residues long. After removal of 0 bases from V and 0 bases from J, the junction contained 9 bases not matched to a gene. Germline-derived CDR1 and CDR2 are SGHRS and YFSETQ. The CDR3 region is CASSLVTGAASSYEQYF. The CDR3 DNA is TGCGCCAGCAGCTTGGTTACAGGGGCCGCGAGCTCCTACGAGCAGTACTTC.

V usage is TRBV2 and J usage is TRBJ1-1, with D maybe TRBD1 (5 bases). CDR3 length: 12 amino acids. V lost 3 bases and J 11 bases, leaving 13 bases between the germline ends. The V gene's germline CDR1 is SNHLY and CDR2 FYNNEI. The CDR3 nucleotides are TGTGCCAGCAGTGATGGGGGGATTATTGCTTTCTTT. Translating it yields CASSDGGIIAFF. Full variable domain (missing parts from reference TRBV2 and TRBJ1-1): EPEVTQTPSHQVTQMGQEVILRCVPISNHLYFYWYRQILGQKVEFLVSFYNNEISEKSEIFDDQFSVERPDGSNFTLKIRSTKLEDSAMYFCASSDGGIIAFFGQGTRLTVV.

Ten or more counts support this clonotype. The rearrangement joins TRBV3-1 to TRBJ1-1; D unclear. Germline loops: CDR1 LGHDT, CDR2 YNNKEL (reference sequence). The CDR3 covers 16 residues. Trimming cost V 3 bases and J 2 bases, with 16 bases left between them. CDR3 amino acids: CASSHSSFGDNTEAFF. In DNA form, the CDR3 reads TGTGCCAGCAGCCATTCAAGTTTCGGGGATAACACTGAAGCTTTCTTT.

The chain recombines TRBV28 with TRBJ2-7; D is unresolved. CDR3 size: 14 residues. The V and J ends lost 2 bases and 1 base respectively, with 9 bases between them. Germline V gene sequence: CDR1 MDHEN, CDR2 SYDVKM. CDR3 DNA sequence: TGTGCCAGCAGTTTAAATGGCGGTTCCTACGAGCAGTACGTC. It is translated as CASSLNGGSYEQYV.

The gene calls are TRBV19 and TRBJ2-2; D is ambiguous. This CDR3 has 16 residues. V was cut by 7 bases and J by 0 bases, with 15 bases left in between. Germline loops: CDR1 LNHDA, CDR2 SQIVND (reference sequence). CDR3 residues: CASTGSGSANTGELFF. The DNA of the CDR3 is TGTGCCAGTACCGGCAGTGGGTCTGCGAACACCGGGGAGCTGTTTTTT.